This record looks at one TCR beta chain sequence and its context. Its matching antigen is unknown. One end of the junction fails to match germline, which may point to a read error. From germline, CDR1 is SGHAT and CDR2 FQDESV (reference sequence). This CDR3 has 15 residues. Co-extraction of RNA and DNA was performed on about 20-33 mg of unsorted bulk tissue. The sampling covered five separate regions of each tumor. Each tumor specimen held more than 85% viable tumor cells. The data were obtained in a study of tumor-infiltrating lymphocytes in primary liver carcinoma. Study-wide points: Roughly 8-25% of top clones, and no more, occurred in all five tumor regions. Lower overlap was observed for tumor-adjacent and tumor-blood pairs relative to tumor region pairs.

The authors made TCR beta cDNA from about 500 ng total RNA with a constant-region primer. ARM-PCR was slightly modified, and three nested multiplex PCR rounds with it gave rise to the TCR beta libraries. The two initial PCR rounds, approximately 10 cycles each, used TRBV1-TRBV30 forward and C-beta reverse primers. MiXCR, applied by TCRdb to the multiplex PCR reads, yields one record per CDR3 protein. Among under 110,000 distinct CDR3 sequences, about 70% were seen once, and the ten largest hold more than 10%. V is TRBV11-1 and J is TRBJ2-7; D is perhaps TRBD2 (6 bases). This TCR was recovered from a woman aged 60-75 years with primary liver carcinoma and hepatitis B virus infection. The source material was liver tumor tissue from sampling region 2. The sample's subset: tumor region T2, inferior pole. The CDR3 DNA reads TGTGCCAGCAGCCCTCGGTCATCAGGACTACGCGAGCAGTATTTC. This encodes CASSPRSSGLREQYF.